This T cell receptor beta chain was sequenced for a study of identical twins (dated by TCRdb to 2016 to 2018). A note on the overall study: The study deep-sequenced TCR alpha and beta repertoires from monozygotic twins, unrelated adults of various ages and cord blood to test whether fetal clonotypes persist. Replicate twin experiments were performed at different times using different library preparation protocols to rule out contamination. Study-level results and caveats: In monozygotic twins, recombination models systematically underestimated out-of-frame TCR alpha sharing, but the models matched the sharing seen between unrelated individuals. Abundant cord blood beta clonotypes carried fewer insertions; young adult naive repertoires showed a weaker similar trend, while memory repertoires showed none. Invariant T cells such as MAIT and iNKT could partly confound zero-insertion analyses, though diverse VJ usage argued against this for most clonotypes. Compared with coincidental sharing between unrelated individuals, out-of-frame TCR alpha sequences shared between twins showed an excess of sequences with low generation probability. The excess sharing between twins in beta out-of-frame sequences was weaker because fewer shared sequences reduced the signal-to-noise ratio. Because the same donors could not be followed over many years, the conclusions depended on cross-sectional statistical analysis.

This clonotype was detected a few times. There is no known antigen for this receptor. Base qualities are missing; no much larger clone stands one base away. CDR1 is given as ENHRY and CDR2 as SYGVKD, both from the germline V gene. Spanning cysteine to phenylalanine, the CDR3 consists of 11 amino acids. Kept here is only the CDR3 DNA, which spans 33 bases and is read in frame from base 1. The V and J ends are trimmed by 6 bases and 6 bases, leaving 7 bases between them. Only healthy Caucasian donors were included. The twin cohort comprised three pairs of female monozygotic twins, all aged roughly 18 to 30 years. CD4+ and CD8+ T cell populations were isolated with positive isolation kits from Invitrogen. Library generation was performed with 5' RACE. The sequencer was an Illumina HiSeq 2000. Template switching added a universal primer binding site, and the final cDNA carried a unique molecular identifier that allowed TCR cDNA molecules to be counted accurately. Specific primers in the conserved constant-segment region were used to synthesize first-strand cDNA for TCR alpha and beta chains. To control for contamination, each cDNA library was double barcoded with a SMART-Mk sample barcode plus Illumina barcodes. TruSeq adapter sequences, together with Illumina sample barcodes, were added in two successive PCR steps. The TCR alpha and beta cDNA libraries were sequenced on the Illumina HiSeq platform using custom primers. Processing in the source paper ran as follows. MiGEC processed the raw reads to extract unique molecular identifiers, while MiXCR was used to determine the CDR3 positions. For each individual, recombination models were inferred using an EM algorithm with the repgenHMM and IGoR tools. Shared clonotype analysis was performed with the tcR package in R, normalizing sharing by the product of cloneset sizes. Out-of-frame nonproductive sequences were analyzed to study raw recombination free of thymic and clonal selection effects. TCRdb redid the processing of the public reads, applying fastp at Q25 and MiXCR, and retained in-frame beta chains. Every CDR3 protein is listed once, alongside the most common genes and DNA of its rows. In this record, the V and J calls reflect TCRdb's handling and not the investigators' own analysis. The sample table lists about 530,000 distinct CDR3 sequences, about 22% of them with a count of one. Of the sample, around 0.47% falls within the top ten clones.

The same data also went into a second study, on yellow fever vaccine responses in identical twins. The second study's authors report: The T cell response to vaccination in identical twins was reported by the authors to appear partly convergent and partly personalized. In identical twins, the study followed T cell clones that responded to the vaccine with precision.

This clonotype was obtained from a woman aged 18 to 35 in good health. The sample consisted of CD4+ T cells sorted from blood. The chain joins TRBV10-3 to TRBJ2-3; the D gene lacks a confident call. The DNA is as follows: TGTGCCATCAGGGTCACGGATACGCAGTATTTT. Its protein reads: CAIRVTDTQYF.